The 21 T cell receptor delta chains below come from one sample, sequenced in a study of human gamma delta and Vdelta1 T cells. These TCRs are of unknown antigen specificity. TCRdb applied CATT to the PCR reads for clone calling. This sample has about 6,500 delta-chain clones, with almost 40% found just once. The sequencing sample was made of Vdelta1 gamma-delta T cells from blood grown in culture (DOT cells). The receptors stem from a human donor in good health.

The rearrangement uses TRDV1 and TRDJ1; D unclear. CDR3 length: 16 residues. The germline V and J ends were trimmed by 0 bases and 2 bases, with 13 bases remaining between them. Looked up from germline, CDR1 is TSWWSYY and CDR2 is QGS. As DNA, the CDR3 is TGTGCTCTTGGGGAACTAGTAAGTGAGGGGACCGATAAACTCATCTTT. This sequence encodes CALGELVSEGTDKLIF.

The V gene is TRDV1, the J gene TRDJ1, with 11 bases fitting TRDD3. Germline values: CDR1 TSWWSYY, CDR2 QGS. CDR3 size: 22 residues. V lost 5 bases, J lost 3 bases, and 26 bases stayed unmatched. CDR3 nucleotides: TGTGCTCTTGGGAGAACACGGAATCCTACGAAACTTGGTGGGGGATACGCCGATAAACTCATCTTT. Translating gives CALGRTRNPTKLGGGYADKLIF.

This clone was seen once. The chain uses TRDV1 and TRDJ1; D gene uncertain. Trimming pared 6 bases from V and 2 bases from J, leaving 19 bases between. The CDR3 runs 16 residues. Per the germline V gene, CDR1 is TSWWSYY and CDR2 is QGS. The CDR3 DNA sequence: TGTGCTCTTGGACACCGCCTCGCCGGGCTTACCGATAAACTCATCTTT. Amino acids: CALGHRLAGLTDKLIF.

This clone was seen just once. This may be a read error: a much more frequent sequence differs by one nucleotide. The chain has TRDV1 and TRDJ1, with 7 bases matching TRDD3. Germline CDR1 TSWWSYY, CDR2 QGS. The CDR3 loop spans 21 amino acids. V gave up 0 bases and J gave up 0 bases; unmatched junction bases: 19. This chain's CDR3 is CALGELSPPGRSWGYTDKLIF. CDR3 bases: TGTGCTCTTGGGGAACTAAGCCCTCCTGGCCGTAGCTGGGGGTACACCGATAAACTCATCTTT.

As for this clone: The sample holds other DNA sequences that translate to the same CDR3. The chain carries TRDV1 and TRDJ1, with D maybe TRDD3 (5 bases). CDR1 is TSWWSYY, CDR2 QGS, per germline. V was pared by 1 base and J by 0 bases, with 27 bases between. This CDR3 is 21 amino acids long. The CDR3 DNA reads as TGTGCTCTTGGGGAACATAATCTACGATGGGGACCTATGGAGTACACCGATAAACTCATCTTT. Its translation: CALGEHNLRWGPMEYTDKLIF.

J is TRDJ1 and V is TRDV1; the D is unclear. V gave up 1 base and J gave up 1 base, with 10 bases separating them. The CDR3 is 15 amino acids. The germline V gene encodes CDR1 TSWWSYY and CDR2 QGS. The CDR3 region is CALGEPDITTDKLIF. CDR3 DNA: TGTGCTCTTGGGGAACCTGATATAACCACCGATAAACTCATCTTT.

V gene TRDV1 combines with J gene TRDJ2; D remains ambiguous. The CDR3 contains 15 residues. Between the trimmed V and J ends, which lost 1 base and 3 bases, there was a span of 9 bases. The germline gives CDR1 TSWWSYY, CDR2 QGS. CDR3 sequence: CALGEHLPLTAQLFF. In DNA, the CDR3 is TGTGCTCTTGGGGAACACCTCCCTCTGACAGCACAACTCTTCTTT.

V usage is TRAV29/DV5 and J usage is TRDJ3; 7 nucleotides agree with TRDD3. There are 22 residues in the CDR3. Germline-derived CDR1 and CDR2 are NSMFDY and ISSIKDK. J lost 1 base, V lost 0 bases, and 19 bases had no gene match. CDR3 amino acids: CAASAQLLGIWKPSWDTRQMFF. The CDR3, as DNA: TGTGCAGCAAGCGCGCAGTTACTGGGGATTTGGAAACCATCCTGGGACACCCGACAGATGTTTTTC.

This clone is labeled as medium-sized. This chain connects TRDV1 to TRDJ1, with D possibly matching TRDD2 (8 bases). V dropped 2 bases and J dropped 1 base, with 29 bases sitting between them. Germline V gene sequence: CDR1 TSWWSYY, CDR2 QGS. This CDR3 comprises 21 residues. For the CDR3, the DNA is TGTGCTCTTGGGGAAGGAATCTTCCTACAACAACTGGGGTCCTCCACCGATAAACTCATCTTT. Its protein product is CALGEGIFLQQLGSSTDKLIF.

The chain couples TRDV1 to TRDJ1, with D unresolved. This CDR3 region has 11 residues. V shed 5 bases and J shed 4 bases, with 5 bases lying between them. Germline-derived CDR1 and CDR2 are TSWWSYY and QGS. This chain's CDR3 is CALGPNDKLIF. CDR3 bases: TGTGCTCTTGGGCCAAACGATAAACTCATCTTT.

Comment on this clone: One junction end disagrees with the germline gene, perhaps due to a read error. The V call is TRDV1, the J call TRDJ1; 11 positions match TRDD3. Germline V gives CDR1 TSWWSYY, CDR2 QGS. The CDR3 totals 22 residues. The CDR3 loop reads CALGALFPSRVGDTGDTNKLIF. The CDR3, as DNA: TGTGCTCTTGGGGCCCTATTCCCCAGCCGTGTGGGGGATACGGGGGACACCAATAAACTCATCTTT.

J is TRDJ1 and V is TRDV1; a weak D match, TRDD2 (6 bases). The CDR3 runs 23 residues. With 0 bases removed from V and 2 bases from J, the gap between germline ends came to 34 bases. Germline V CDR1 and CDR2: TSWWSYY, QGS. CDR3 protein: CALGELWPSTTYWPRKGTDKLIF. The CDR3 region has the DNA TGTGCTCTTGGGGAACTTTGGCCTTCCACGACGTACTGGCCCCGGAAGGGGACCGATAAACTCATCTTT.

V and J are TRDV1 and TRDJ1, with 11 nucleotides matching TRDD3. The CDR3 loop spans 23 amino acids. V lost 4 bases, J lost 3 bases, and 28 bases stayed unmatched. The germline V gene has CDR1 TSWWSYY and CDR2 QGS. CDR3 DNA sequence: TGTGCTCTTGGGGGAAGACGTTTGACTTCCTACCTGGGGGATACAAGGTCATCCGATAAACTCATCTTT. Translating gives CALGGRRLTSYLGDTRSSDKLIF.

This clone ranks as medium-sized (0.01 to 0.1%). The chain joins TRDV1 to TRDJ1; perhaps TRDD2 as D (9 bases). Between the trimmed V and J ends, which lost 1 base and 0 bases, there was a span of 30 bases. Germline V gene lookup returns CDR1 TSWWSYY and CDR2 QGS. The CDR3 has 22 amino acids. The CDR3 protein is CALGERPLPTYWGDNYTDKLIF. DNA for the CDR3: TGTGCTCTTGGGGAACGTCCCCTTCCTACGTACTGGGGGGACAACTACACCGATAAACTCATCTTT.

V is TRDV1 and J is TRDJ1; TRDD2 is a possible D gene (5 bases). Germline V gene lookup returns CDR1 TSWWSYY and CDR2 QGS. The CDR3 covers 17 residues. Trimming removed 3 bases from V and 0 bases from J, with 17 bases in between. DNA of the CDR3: TGTGCTCTTGGGGATGTCAGTCCTAGGCTTTACACCGATAAACTCATCTTT. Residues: CALGDVSPRLYTDKLIF.

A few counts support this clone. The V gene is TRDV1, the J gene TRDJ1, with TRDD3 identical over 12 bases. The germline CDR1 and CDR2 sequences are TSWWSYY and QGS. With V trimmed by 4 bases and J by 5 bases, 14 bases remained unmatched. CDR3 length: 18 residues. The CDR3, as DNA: TGTGCTCTTGGGGGAAAATACCTGGGGGATACGCGGGGAGATAAACTCATCTTT. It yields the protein CALGGKYLGDTRGDKLIF.

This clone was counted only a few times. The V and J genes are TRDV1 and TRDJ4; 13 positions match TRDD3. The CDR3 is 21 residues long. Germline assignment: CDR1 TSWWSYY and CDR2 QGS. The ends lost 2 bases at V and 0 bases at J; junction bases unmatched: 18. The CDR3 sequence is CALGERFLGCTGGYAARPLIF. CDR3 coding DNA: TGTGCTCTTGGGGAAAGGTTCCTAGGGTGTACTGGGGGATACGCAGCCAGACCCCTGATCTTT.

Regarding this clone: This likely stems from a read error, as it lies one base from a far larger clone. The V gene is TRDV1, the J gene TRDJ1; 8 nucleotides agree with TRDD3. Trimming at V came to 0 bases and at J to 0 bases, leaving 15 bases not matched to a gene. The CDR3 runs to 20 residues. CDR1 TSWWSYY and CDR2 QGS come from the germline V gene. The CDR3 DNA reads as TGTGCTCTTGGGGAACTCCGCTTCCCTGAACTGGGGGTCAACACCGATAAACTCATCTTT. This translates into CALGELRFPELGVNTDKLIF.

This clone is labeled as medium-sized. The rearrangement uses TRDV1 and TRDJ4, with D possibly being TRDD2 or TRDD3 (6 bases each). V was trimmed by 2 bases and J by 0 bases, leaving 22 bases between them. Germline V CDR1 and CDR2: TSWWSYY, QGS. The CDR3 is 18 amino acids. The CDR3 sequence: CALGEFSYSLGVSRPLIF. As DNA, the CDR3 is TGTGCTCTTGGGGAATTCTCCTACTCACTGGGAGTTTCCAGACCCCTGATCTTT.

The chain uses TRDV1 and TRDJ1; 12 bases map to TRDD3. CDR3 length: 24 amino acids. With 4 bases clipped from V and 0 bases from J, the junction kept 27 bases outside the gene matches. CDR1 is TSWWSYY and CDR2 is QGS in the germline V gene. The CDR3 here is CALGVTWPSCLGTGGYRYTDKLIF. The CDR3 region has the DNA TGTGCTCTTGGGGTAACTTGGCCTTCTTGCCTCGGGACTGGGGGATACCGGTACACCGATAAACTCATCTTT.

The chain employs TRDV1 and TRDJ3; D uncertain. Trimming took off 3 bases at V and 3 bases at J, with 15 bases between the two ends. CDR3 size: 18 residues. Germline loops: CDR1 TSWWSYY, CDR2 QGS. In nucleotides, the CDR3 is TGTGCTCTTGGGGAGTCTAAACACCGGTTCTGGGACACCCGACAGATGTTTTTC. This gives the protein CALGESKHRFWDTRQMFF.